Presented here are 16 T cell receptor beta chains from one specimen sequenced in a study of CD8+CD57+ T cells in acquired aplastic anemia. TCR beta VDJ combinations and CDR3 sequences were profiled from genomic DNA. One entry per CDR3 protein, called by TCRdb with MiXCR from the reads. The table includes about 210,000 distinct CDR3 sequences, approximately 60% detected once. The sample consisted of sorted CD4+, CD8+, or CD8+CD57+ T cells (not recorded which) from PBMCs. Receptors originate from a human donor in good health.

CDR3 nucleotide sequence: TGCAGTGCTAGCCCTAATACAGGGGTGGACACTGAAGCTTTCTTT. It specifies CSASPNTGVDTEAFF. The rearrangement links TRBV20-1 to TRBJ1-1, with 7 bases that match TRBD1. Unmatched junction bases numbered 10, after V lost 3 bases and J lost 3 bases. Germline V gene lookup returns CDR1 DFQATT and CDR2 SNEGSKA (reference sequence). This CDR3 region has 15 residues.

This chain joins TRBV7-8 and TRBJ2-5; no clear D gene. The V gene's germline CDR1 is SGHVS and CDR2 FQNEAQ. The CDR3 is 14 amino acids. The V gene lost 7 bases and the J gene lost 5 bases, with 17 bases spanning the gap. CDR3 DNA sequence: TGTGCCAGCAACCAACTCGGGCTCGGGGAGACCCAGTACTTC. Protein product: CASNQLGLGETQYF.

J is TRBJ1-2 and V is TRBV29-1, with 10 bases identical to TRBD1. V trimming: 7 bases; J trimming: 9 bases; junction bases outside the gene matches: 11. CDR1 and CDR2 (germline): SQVTM, ANQGSEA. The length of the CDR3 is 13 residues. This CDR3 reads CSGGQGGGYSYTF. The CDR3 bases are TGCAGCGGTGGACAGGGGGGTGGATATAGCTACACCTTC.

The chain couples TRBV7-2 to TRBJ2-3, with D hard to call. This CDR3 is 13 amino acids long. Per the germline V gene, CDR1 is SGHTA and CDR2 is FQGNSA. V lost 3 bases and J 2 bases, leaving 6 bases between the germline ends. The CDR3 loop reads CASSFVSTDTQYF. DNA of the CDR3: TGTGCCAGCAGCTTCGTCTCCACAGATACGCAGTATTTT.

This clonotype was seen ten or more times. V is TRBV19 and J is TRBJ2-1; 14 positions match TRBD2. The CDR3 is 14 residues long. V was clipped by 4 bases and J by 15 bases; unmatched bases: 8. Germline V gene data show CDR1 as LNHDA and CDR2 as SQIVND (reference sequence). The CDR3 coding sequence is TGTGCCAGTAGTACGGGACTAGCGGGAGAAGGTGTGTTCTTC. Residues: CASSTGLAGEGVFF.

This clonotype was observed many times. This chain links TRBV5-1 with TRBJ2-1, with TRBD2 matching 8 bases. The V and J ends lost 2 bases and 5 bases, in that order; junction bases with no gene match: 6. In germline, CDR1 is SGHRS, CDR2 YFSETQ. CDR3 length: 15 residues. The CDR3 bases are TGCGCCAGCAGCTTTCGGGAGGGCCTAAACAATGAGCAGTTCTTC. Its protein product is CASSFREGLNNEQFF.

The table lists this clonotype with a few counts. J is TRBJ2-7 and V is TRBV20-1, with D perhaps given as TRBD1 or TRBD2 (5 bases each). This CDR3 comprises 15 residues. The V and J ends lost 6 bases and 1 base respectively, with 19 bases between them. CDR1 DFQATT and CDR2 SNEGSKA come from the germline V gene (reference sequence). Written as DNA, the CDR3 is TGCAGTGCCCCTGGGGGATGGGGGTTATCCTACGAGCAGTACTTC. Translating gives CSAPGGWGLSYEQYF.

This rearrangement joins TRBV7-9 to TRBJ2-1; TRBD1 matches 8 bases. Trimming at V came to 3 bases and at J to 8 bases, leaving 9 bases not matched to a gene. CDR1 SEHNR and CDR2 FQNEAQ come from the germline V gene (reference sequence). This CDR3 spans 15 amino acids. Here the CDR3 reads CASSLGATGVDEQFF. CDR3 bases: TGTGCCAGCAGCTTGGGGGCGACAGGGGTGGATGAGCAGTTCTTC. The full variable domain, completed using reference TRBV7-9 and TRBJ2-1, is DTGVSQNPRHKITKRGQNVTFRCDPISEHNRLYWYRQTLGQGPEFLTYFQNEAQLEKSRLLSDRFSAERPKGSFSTLEIQRTEQGDSAMYLCASSLGATGVDEQFFGPGTRLTVL.

This chain connects TRBV9 to TRBJ1-2; no clear D gene. Trimming shortened V by 4 bases and J by 8 bases, and 18 bases separated the two germline ends. The CDR3 sequence is 14 residues long. The germline V gene has CDR1 SGDLS and CDR2 YYNGEE. CDR3 residues: CASSPDVTTSGYTF. As DNA, the CDR3 is TGTGCCAGCAGCCCCGACGTCACTACCAGCGGCTACACCTTC.

This clonotype was seen more than once but under ten times. The rearrangement uses TRBV7-8 and TRBJ2-6; D perhaps matches TRBD1 (6 bases). V lost 4 bases and J lost 3, with 13 bases in between. CDR3 length: 16 amino acids. Germline CDR1 SGHVS, CDR2 FQNEAQ. DNA of the CDR3: TGTGCCAGCAGCTCCCCACAGGGTGGTGGGGCCAACGTCCTGACTTTC. It translates to CASSSPQGGGANVLTF.

There are many counts of this clonotype. V is TRBV6-4 and J is TRBJ2-2, with 12 bases aligning to TRBD2. This CDR3 spans 15 amino acids. The J segment lost 4 bases and the V segment lost 3 bases, leaving 0 bases of the junction unmatched. The germline V gene has CDR1 MRHNA and CDR2 SNTAGT. Here the CDR3 DNA reads TGTGCCAGCAGTGAACTAGCGGGAGGCACCGGGGAGCTGTTTTTT. Amino acids: CASSELAGGTGELFF.

The CDR3, as DNA: TGTGCCAGCAGTCCACGTGACAGCCACAATGAGCAGTTCTTC. This codes for CASSPRDSHNEQFF. This sequence joins TRBV27 and TRBJ2-1; tentatively, D is TRBD1 (5 bases). V was clipped by 5 bases and J by 5 bases, with 13 bases between them. Per the germline V gene, CDR1 is MNHEY and CDR2 is SMNVEV (reference sequence). This CDR3 region has 14 residues.

This rearrangement joins TRBV5-6 to TRBJ2-3; D ambiguous. The CDR3 consists of 12 residues. Germline CDR1 SGHDT, CDR2 YYEEEE. V was pared by 4 bases and J by 9 bases, with 12 bases between. As DNA, the CDR3 is TGTGCCAGCAGCCTGACTCCCCAGACGCAGTATTTT. Amino acids: CASSLTPQTQYF.

Note on this clonotype: Given a much more abundant clone one base away, this may be a read error. The chain has TRBV14 and TRBJ2-7, with 9 bases fitting TRBD2. Germline trimming cut 0 bases from V and 5 bases from J; bases unmatched to any gene: 20. Germline V gives CDR1 SGHDN, CDR2 FVKESK. There are 20 residues in the CDR3. The CDR3 loop reads CASSQESASGDPNNPHEQYF. The CDR3 nucleotides read TGTGCCAGCAGCCAAGAGTCGGCTAGCGGGGATCCAAATAACCCCCACGAGCAGTACTTC.

The chain recombines TRBV11-2 with TRBJ1-1; D is undetermined. The CDR3 loop spans 13 amino acids. Between the trimmed V and J ends, which lost 1 base and 3 bases, there was a span of 6 bases. From germline, CDR1 is SGHAT and CDR2 FQNNGV. The CDR3 sequence: CASSLVPDTEAFF. The DNA for the CDR3 is TGTGCCAGCAGCTTAGTCCCGGACACTGAAGCTTTCTTT.

This clonotype was observed a handful of times. This chain links TRBV10-3 with TRBJ1-2; no firm D call. Germline-derived CDR1 and CDR2 are ENHRY and SYGVKD. The CDR3 is 13 amino acids. Trimming shortened V by 0 bases and J by 8 bases, and 10 bases separated the two germline ends. The CDR3 DNA reads TGTGCCATCAGTGAGTCAGGCACAGTCGGCTACACCTTC. Residues: CAISESGTVGYTF.